Each of the 12 T cell receptor beta chains below was sequenced from the same sample in a study of post-analysis software for immune sequencing data. Whole-study results and caveats: In patients, about 5 TRBV segments were more frequent than in controls, with TRBV5-6, TRBV5-1 and TRBV20-1 among them.

No antigen has been assigned to these receptors. Sequencing libraries made from TCR beta cDNA carried unique molecular identifiers. TCRdb fed the PCR reads into MiXCR, producing one record per CDR3 protein. There are hundreds of thousands of distinct CDR3 sequences in the sample; approximately 53% occur only once, and under 6% lies in the top ten. The source material was blood. These receptors were taken from a girl under 18 with multiple sclerosis.

As for this clonotype: One end of the junction is discordant with germline, which a read error may explain. This chain's CDR3 is CASRPPGHQTQYF. As DNA, the CDR3 is TGTGCCAGCAGGCCCCCGGGACACCAGACCCAATACTTC. The rearrangement links TRBV6-5 to TRBJ2-5; tentatively, D is TRBD1 (6 bases). The CDR3 loop spans 13 amino acids. Per germline, CDR1 MNHEY and CDR2 SVGAGI.

V and J are TRBV5-1 and TRBJ2-1; 9 nucleotides agree with TRBD2. The V and J ends lost 2 bases and 7 bases, in that order; junction bases with no gene match: 10. Germline CDR1 SGHRS, CDR2 YFSETQ. The CDR3 extends over 16 amino acids. The CDR3 here is CASSLGASSGKNEQFF. CDR3 DNA: TGCGCCAGCAGCTTAGGTGCGTCTAGCGGGAAGAATGAGCAGTTCTTC.

CDR3 sequence reads: CASSLLGDIDQPQHF. The DNA of the CDR3 is TGTGCCAGCAGTTTGCTAGGCGATATTGATCAGCCCCAGCATTTT. V gene TRBV7-9 combines with J gene TRBJ1-5; D unresolved. CDR3 size: 15 residues. Germline V CDR1 and CDR2: SEHNR, FQNEAQ (reference sequence). V lost 6 bases and J lost 5, with 17 bases in between. The whole variable domain, filled in from reference TRBV7-9 and TRBJ1-5, reads DTGVSQNPRHKITKRGQNVTFRCDPISEHNRLYWYRQTLGQGPEFLTYFQNEAQLEKSRLLSDRFSAERPKGSFSTLEIQRTEQGDSAMYLCASSLLGDIDQPQHFGDGTRLSIL.

The chain uses TRBV21-1 and TRBJ1-5; TRBD1 was called by the table and not checked on the DNA. TRBV21-1 is a documented pseudogene. CDR3 size: 18 residues. The CDR3 sequence is CASSNSNLGGCDNQPQHF. For the CDR3, the DNA is TGTGCCAGCAGCAATTCGAATCTGGGGGGATGTGATAATCAGCCCCAGCATTTT.

J is TRBJ2-1 and V is TRBV5-1; 7 bases map to TRBD1. J gave up 5 bases and V 3 bases, and 8 bases lay outside the gene matches. CDR3 length equals 15 residues. In germline, CDR1 is SGHRS, CDR2 YFSETQ. The DNA for the CDR3 is TGCGCCAGCAGCTCCCCCCGGACAGGAGACAATGAGCAGTTCTTC. This codes for CASSSPRTGDNEQFF. Variable domain in full (rest from reference TRBV5-1 and TRBJ2-1): KAGVTQTPRYLIKTRGQQVTLSCSPISGHRSVSWYQQTPGQGLQFLFEYFSETQRNKGNFPGRFSGRQFSNSRSEMNVSTLELGDSALYLCASSSPRTGDNEQFFGPGTRLTVL.

The rearrangement joins TRBV20-1 to TRBJ2-7, with D perhaps TRBD1 or TRBD2 (5 bases each). This CDR3 has 15 residues. V was trimmed by 0 bases and J by 6 bases, leaving 18 bases between them. CDR1 DFQATT and CDR2 SNEGSKA come from the germline V gene (reference sequence). In nucleotides, the CDR3 is TGCAGTGCTAGAGATCCCCAGGGCCACGCGGGCGAGCAGTACTTC. Translating it yields CSARDPQGHAGEQYF.

This chain links TRBV19 with TRBJ2-6; 7 nucleotides line up with TRBD2. Looked up from germline, CDR1 is LNHDA and CDR2 is SQIVND (reference sequence). V gave up 1 base and J gave up 0 bases; unmatched junction bases: 0. This CDR3 comprises 16 residues. CDR3 in amino acids: CASSIGEGSGANVLTF. In DNA, the CDR3 is TGTGCCAGTAGTATAGGGGAGGGCTCTGGGGCCAACGTCCTGACTTTC. The variable domain in full, with the rest retrieved from reference TRBV19 and TRBJ2-6, is DGGITQSPKYLFRKEGQNVTLSCEQNLNHDAMYWYRQDPGQGLRLIYYSQIVNDFQKGDIAEGYSVSREKKESFPLTVTSAQKNPTAFYLCASSIGEGSGANVLTFGAGSRLTVL.

This clonotype was seen a handful of times. The germline gene is not matched at one end of the junction; a read error may be the cause. The chain links TRBV6-6 to TRBJ2-2; D gene ambiguous. The CDR3 is made up of 13 amino acids. The germline V gene has CDR1 MNHNY and CDR2 SVGAGI (reference sequence). DNA of the CDR3: TGTGCCGGCAGCCCCCAGCTGGCCGGGGAGCTGTTTTTT. It encodes CAGSPQLAGELFF.

The J gene is TRBJ1-2, the V gene TRBV30, with TRBD1 identical over 10 bases. The length of the CDR3 is 13 residues. With 4 bases clipped from V and 8 bases from J, the junction kept 7 bases outside the gene matches. Germline CDR1 is GTSNPN and CDR2 is SVGIG (reference sequence). This CDR3 is CAWTVDRGYGYTF. The CDR3 DNA follows: TGTGCCTGGACGGTGGACAGGGGGTACGGCTACACCTTC.

The chain employs TRBV20-1 and TRBJ2-5; 8 bases align to TRBD1. The CDR3 length is 15 residues. Germline CDR1 DFQATT, CDR2 SNEGSKA (reference sequence). J was trimmed by 0 bases and V by 5 bases; bases with no gene match: 8. CDR3 protein: CSAWDRHSYQETQYF. The CDR3 DNA sequence: TGCAGTGCTTGGGACAGGCATTCGTACCAAGAGACCCAGTACTTC.

This chain joins TRBV7-4 and TRBJ1-1; TRBD1 matches at 9 bases. The CDR3 contains 13 residues. The junction had 6 bases not matched to a gene; V was cut back by 6 bases and J by 7 bases. The V gene's germline CDR1 is SGHVT and CDR2 SQSDAQ. This chain's CDR3 is CASSLDRGIEAFF. The CDR3 nucleotides are TGTGCCAGCAGTTTGGACAGGGGCATTGAAGCTTTCTTT.

The chain joins TRBV20-1 to TRBJ1-2; D is undetermined. Germline V gene data show CDR1 as DFQATT and CDR2 as SNEGSKA (reference sequence). V was shortened by 1 base and J by 4 bases, with 10 bases between the two germline ends. The CDR3 has 13 residues. The CDR3 nucleotides are TGCAGTGCTAGAGTCCAGACCAGCTATGGCTACACCTTC. It codes for CSARVQTSYGYTF.